The 15 T cell receptor beta chains given below trace back to one sample, sequenced in a study of T cell repertoires in cytomegalovirus infection. Antigen specificity for these receptors is unknown. TCRdb processed the reads anew with MiXCR; each CDR3 protein has one entry. The table includes tens of thousands of distinct CDR3 sequences, 20% detected once. The input for sequencing was CD8+ T cells from cultured PBMCs, taken from culture after CMV antigen stimulation. Source of these receptors: a human donor in good health (CMV status not recorded). Some clones in this sample may be carry-over from other donors' samples.

This clonotype was recorded a few times. The chain joins TRBV7-9 to TRBJ2-7, with D tentatively TRBD2 (6 bases). The CDR3 is 15 amino acids. V gave up 3 bases and J gave up 1 base, with 13 bases separating them. Germline CDR1 reads SEHNR; CDR2 reads FQNEAQ (reference sequence). CDR3 coding DNA: TGTGCCAGCAGCTTGTCAGGGCGGGGATCCTACGAGCAGTACTTC. Its translation is CASSLSGRGSYEQYF.

The table lists this clonotype with a few counts. This chain uses TRBV7-8 with TRBJ2-1; TRBD2 matches at 11 bases. J was trimmed by 9 bases and V by 5 bases; bases with no gene match: 6. CDR3 length equals 14 residues. Germline V CDR1 and CDR2: SGHVS, FQNEAQ. CDR3 sequence: CASSILAGGIEQFF. For the CDR3, the DNA is TGTGCCAGCAGCATCCTAGCGGGAGGTATTGAGCAGTTCTTC.

This clonotype came up a few times. The V and J genes are TRBV6-5 and TRBJ2-1; D ambiguous. Trimming left V 0 bases short and J 5 bases short, with 2 bases between. In germline, CDR1 is MNHEY, CDR2 SVGAGI. This CDR3 has 12 amino acids. This CDR3 is CASSYSNNEQFF. In DNA, the CDR3 is TGTGCCAGCAGTTACTCGAACAATGAGCAGTTCTTC.

The sample holds a few counts of this clonotype. The CDR3 protein is CASSYGRGQGGNEQFF. The DNA of the CDR3 is TGTGCCAGCAGTTACGGTAGGGGACAGGGTGGCAATGAGCAGTTCTTC. V usage is TRBV6-6 and J usage is TRBJ2-1; 9 bases fit TRBD1. CDR1 and CDR2 (germline): MNHNY, SVGAGI (reference sequence). V trimming: 2 bases; J trimming: 6 bases; junction bases outside the gene matches: 8. The CDR3 runs 16 residues.

This clonotype was observed a handful of times. The chain employs TRBV12-3 or TRBV12-4 and TRBJ1-6; unclear D gene. The V end was cut by 3 bases, the J end by 5 bases, with 14 bases between. CDR3 length: 16 residues. This CDR3 reads CASSFQDPFNNSPLHF. The CDR3 DNA reads TGTGCCAGCAGTTTTCAGGACCCCTTTAATAATTCACCCCTCCACTTT.

The chain employs TRBV3-1 and TRBJ2-4; D is unclear. Germline V CDR1 and CDR2: LGHDT, YNNKEL (reference sequence). CDR3 size: 14 residues. Trimming removed 0 bases from V and 6 bases from J, with 9 bases in between. CDR3 sequence (DNA): TGTGCCAGCAGCCAAGATTGGGTGACAAACATTCAGTACTTC. Residues: CASSQDWVTNIQYF.

This clonotype came up a few times. The chain recombines TRBV6-6 with TRBJ1-5; D is possibly TRBD1 (5 bases). The length of the CDR3 is 15 residues. Trimming took 0 bases from V and 7 from J, leaving 13 bases between them. Germline V gene sequence: CDR1 MNHNY, CDR2 SVGAGI (reference sequence). The CDR3 bases are TGTGCCAGCAGTTACTCGAGGGGTGCGGAGCAGCCCCAGCATTTT. The encoded protein is CASSYSRGAEQPQHF.

V usage is TRBV7-9 and J usage is TRBJ1-1, with D unresolved. Germline V gene lookup returns CDR1 SEHNR and CDR2 FQNEAQ (reference sequence). Trimming left V 5 bases short and J 0 bases short, with 13 bases between. The CDR3 runs to 15 residues. The CDR3, as DNA: TGTGCCAGCAGCCCCTGGGCGGGGATGAACACTGAAGCTTTCTTT. This codes for CASSPWAGMNTEAFF.

This clonotype has only a few counts. The chain employs TRBV29-1 and TRBJ2-7; the D gene is possibly TRBD1 (5 bases). The ends were cut back, 2 bases at V and 3 bases at J, with 5 bases in the middle. This CDR3 contains 11 residues. Germline V gene data show CDR1 as SQVTM and CDR2 as ANQGSEA. Here the CDR3 reads CSVEQGYEQYF. The CDR3 DNA reads as TGCAGCGTTGAACAGGGCTACGAGCAGTACTTC.

This chain links TRBV20-1 with TRBJ2-1, with D hard to call. V was trimmed by 5 bases and J by 2 bases, leaving 16 bases between them. In germline, CDR1 is DFQATT, CDR2 SNEGSKA (reference sequence). CDR3 size: 15 residues. The CDR3 here is CSALNVNFPYNEQFF. CDR3 bases: TGCAGTGCTTTAAATGTCAATTTTCCCTACAATGAGCAGTTCTTC.

This sequence joins TRBV12-3 or TRBV12-4 and TRBJ2-3; D is tentatively TRBD1 or TRBD2 (5 bases each). This CDR3 has 15 amino acids. V was pared by 6 bases and J by 2 bases, with 15 bases between. The CDR3 DNA follows: TGTGCCAGCAGCGACCGGGACGCTAACACAGATACGCAGTATTTT. Protein sequence: CASSDRDANTDTQYF.

The chain joins TRBV25-1 to TRBJ1-1, with a tentative D call TRBD1 (5 bases). V lost 5 bases and J 4 bases, leaving 11 bases between the germline ends. The germline gives CDR1 MGHDK, CDR2 SYGVNS. The CDR3 has 13 residues. CDR3 nucleotide sequence: TGTGCCAGCAGTCATGGGGGAGGCACTGAAGCTTTCTTT. The encoded protein is CASSHGGGTEAFF.

In DNA, the CDR3 is TGTGCCAGCAGCTTATCTAGCGGGAGATACAATGAGCAGTTCTTC. Its protein is CASSLSSGRYNEQFF. J is TRBJ2-1 and V is TRBV11-1, with 10 bases lining up with TRBD2. V shed 2 bases and J 4 bases; nucleotides not matched to a gene: 2. Germline V gene lookup returns CDR1 SGHAT and CDR2 FQDESV (reference sequence). The CDR3 consists of 15 residues.

This clonotype was seen only a few times. The gene calls are TRBV4-3 and TRBJ1-1; unclear D gene. Trimming took 6 bases from V and 0 from J, leaving 14 bases between them. The germline V gene has CDR1 LGHNA and CDR2 YSLEER. The length of the CDR3 is 15 residues. Written as DNA, the CDR3 is TGCGCCAGCAGTCTACTCAGAGGGATGAACACTGAAGCTTTCTTT. Amino acids: CASSLLRGMNTEAFF.

This chain links TRBV19 with TRBJ2-7; TRBD1 agrees at 7 bases. The V gene's germline CDR1 is LNHDA and CDR2 SQIVND (reference sequence). This CDR3 contains 15 residues. J was trimmed by 2 bases and V by 2 bases; bases with no gene match: 6. CDR3 nucleotide sequence: TGTGCCAGTAGTATAAGGGACAGTTTAACCTACGAGCAGTACTTC. It specifies CASSIRDSLTYEQYF. Drawing the rest from reference TRBV19 and TRBJ2-7, the complete variable domain is DGGITQSPKYLFRKEGQNVTLSCEQNLNHDAMYWYRQDPGQGLRLIYYSQIVNDFQKGDIAEGYSVSREKKESFPLTVTSAQKNPTAFYLCASSIRDSLTYEQYFGPGTRLTVT.